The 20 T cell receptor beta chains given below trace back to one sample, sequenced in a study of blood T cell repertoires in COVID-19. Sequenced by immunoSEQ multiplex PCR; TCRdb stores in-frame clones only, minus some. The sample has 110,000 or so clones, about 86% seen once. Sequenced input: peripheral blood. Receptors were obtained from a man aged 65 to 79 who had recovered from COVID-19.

The DNA for the CDR3 is TGTGCCAGCAGCTTAGTTCGAGGCGGTAGCAATGAGCAGTTCTTC. It specifies CASSLVRGGSNEQFF. The V and J genes are TRBV7-3 and TRBJ2-1; no definite D call. The CDR3 totals 15 residues. Germline values: CDR1 SGHTA, CDR2 FQGTGA. The V end was cut by 2 bases, the J end by 6 bases, with 14 bases between.

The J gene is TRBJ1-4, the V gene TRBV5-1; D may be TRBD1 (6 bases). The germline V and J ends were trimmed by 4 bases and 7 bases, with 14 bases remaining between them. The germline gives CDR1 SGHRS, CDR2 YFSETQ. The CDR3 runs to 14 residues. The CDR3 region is CASSRDTRSEKLFF. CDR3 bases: TGCGCCAGCAGCCGGGACACTCGTAGTGAAAAACTGTTTTTT.

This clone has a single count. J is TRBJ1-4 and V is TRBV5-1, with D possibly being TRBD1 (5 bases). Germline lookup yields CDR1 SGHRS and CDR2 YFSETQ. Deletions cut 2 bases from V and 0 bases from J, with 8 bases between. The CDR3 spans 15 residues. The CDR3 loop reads CASSLPTATNEKLFF. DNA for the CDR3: TGCGCCAGCAGCTTACCGACAGCAACTAATGAAAAACTGTTTTTT.

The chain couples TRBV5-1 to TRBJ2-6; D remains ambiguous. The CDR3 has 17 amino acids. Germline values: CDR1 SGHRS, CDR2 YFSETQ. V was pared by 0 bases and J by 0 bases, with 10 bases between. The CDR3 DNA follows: TGCGCCAGCAGCTTGGCATACAGTCTCTCTGGGGCCAACGTCCTGACTTTC. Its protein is CASSLAYSLSGANVLTF. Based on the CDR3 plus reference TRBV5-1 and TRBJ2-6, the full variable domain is KAGVTQTPRYLIKTRGQQVTLSCSPISGHRSVSWYQQTPGQGLQFLFEYFSETQRNKGNFPGRFSGRQFSNSRSEMNVSTLELGDSALYLCASSLAYSLSGANVLTFGAGSRLTVL.

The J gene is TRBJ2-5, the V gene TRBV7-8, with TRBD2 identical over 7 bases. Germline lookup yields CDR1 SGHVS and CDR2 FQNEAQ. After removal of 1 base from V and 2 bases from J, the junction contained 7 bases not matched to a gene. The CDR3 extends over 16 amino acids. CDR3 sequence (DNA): TGTGCCAGCAGCTTAGTGAGGACTAGGCTACAAGAGACCCAGTACTTC. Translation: CASSLVRTRLQETQYF.

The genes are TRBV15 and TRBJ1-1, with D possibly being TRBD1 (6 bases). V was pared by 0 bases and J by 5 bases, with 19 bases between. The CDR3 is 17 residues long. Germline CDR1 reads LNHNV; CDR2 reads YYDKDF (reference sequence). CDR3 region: CATSREYREEPYTEAFF. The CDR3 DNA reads TGTGCCACCAGCAGAGAATACAGGGAAGAACCCTATACTGAAGCTTTCTTT.

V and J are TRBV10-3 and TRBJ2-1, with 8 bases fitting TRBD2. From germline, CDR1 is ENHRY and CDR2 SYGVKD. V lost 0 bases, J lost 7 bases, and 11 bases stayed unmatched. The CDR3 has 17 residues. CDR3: CAISESFSGTLRNEQFF. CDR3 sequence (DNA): TGTGCCATCAGTGAGTCATTTAGCGGGACCCTTAGGAATGAGCAGTTCTTC.

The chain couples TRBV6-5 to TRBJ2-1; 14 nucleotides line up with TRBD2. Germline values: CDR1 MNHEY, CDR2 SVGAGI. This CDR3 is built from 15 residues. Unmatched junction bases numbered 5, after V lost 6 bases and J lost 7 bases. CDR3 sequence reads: CASSRLAGGRNEQFF. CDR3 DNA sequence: TGTGCCAGCAGCCGACTAGCGGGGGGGAGAAATGAGCAGTTCTTC.

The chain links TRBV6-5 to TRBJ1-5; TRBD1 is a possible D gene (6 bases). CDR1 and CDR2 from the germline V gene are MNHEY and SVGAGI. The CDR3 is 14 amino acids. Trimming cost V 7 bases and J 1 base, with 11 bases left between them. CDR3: CASTAGGSNQPQHF. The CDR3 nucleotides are TGTGCCAGCACCGCGGGGGGCAGCAATCAGCCCCAGCATTTT.

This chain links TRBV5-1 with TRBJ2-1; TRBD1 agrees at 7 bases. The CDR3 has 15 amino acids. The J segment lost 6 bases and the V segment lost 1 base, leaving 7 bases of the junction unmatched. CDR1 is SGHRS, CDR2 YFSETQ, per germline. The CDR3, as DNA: TGCGCCAGCAGCTTGTGGACAGGTCTGGGCAATGAGCAGTTCTTC. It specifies CASSLWTGLGNEQFF.

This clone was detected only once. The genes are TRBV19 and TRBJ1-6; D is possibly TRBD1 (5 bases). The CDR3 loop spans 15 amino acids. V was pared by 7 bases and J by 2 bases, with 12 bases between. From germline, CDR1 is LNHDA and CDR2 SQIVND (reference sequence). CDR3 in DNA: TGTGCCAGTAAGACGGGGACTGCCTATAATTCACCCCTCCACTTT. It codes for CASKTGTAYNSPLHF. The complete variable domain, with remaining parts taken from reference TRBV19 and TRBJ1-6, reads DGGITQSPKYLFRKEGQNVTLSCEQNLNHDAMYWYRQDPGQGLRLIYYSQIVNDFQKGDIAEGYSVSREKKESFPLTVTSAQKNPTAFYLCASKTGTAYNSPLHFGNGTRLTVT.

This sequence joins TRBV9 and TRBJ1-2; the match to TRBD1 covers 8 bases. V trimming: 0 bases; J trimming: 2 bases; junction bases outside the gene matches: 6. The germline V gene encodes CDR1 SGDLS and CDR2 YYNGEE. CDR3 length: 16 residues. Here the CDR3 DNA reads TGTGCCAGCAGCGTAGAGGAGGCAGGGGGCAACTATGGCTACACCTTC. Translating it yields CASSVEEAGGNYGYTF.

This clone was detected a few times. CDR3 residues: CASSPRYGYTF. The CDR3 DNA follows: TGTGCCAGTAGTCCCCGCTATGGCTACACCTTC. V usage is TRBV19 and J usage is TRBJ1-2, with D uncertain. Germline loops: CDR1 LNHDA, CDR2 SQIVND (reference sequence). Trimming took 5 bases from V and 4 from J, leaving 5 bases between them. The CDR3 loop spans 11 amino acids.

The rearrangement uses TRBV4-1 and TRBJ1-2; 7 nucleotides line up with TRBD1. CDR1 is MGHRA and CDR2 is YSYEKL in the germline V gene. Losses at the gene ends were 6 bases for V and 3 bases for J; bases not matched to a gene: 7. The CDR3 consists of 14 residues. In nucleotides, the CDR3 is TGCGCCAGCAGTCCCTTCACAGGGGACTATGGCTACACCTTC. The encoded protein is CASSPFTGDYGYTF.

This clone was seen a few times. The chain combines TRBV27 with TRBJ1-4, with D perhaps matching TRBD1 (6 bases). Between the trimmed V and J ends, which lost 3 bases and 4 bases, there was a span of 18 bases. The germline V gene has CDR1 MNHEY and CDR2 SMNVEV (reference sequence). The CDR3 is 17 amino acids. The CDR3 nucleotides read TGTGCCAGCAGTTTCAGGGGCGCCCCCAGGATTAATGAAAAACTGTTTTTT. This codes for CASSFRGAPRINEKLFF.

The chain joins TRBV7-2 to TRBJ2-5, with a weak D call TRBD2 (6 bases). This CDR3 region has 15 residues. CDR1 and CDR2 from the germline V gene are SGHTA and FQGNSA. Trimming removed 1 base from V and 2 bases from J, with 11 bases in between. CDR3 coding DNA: TGTGCCAGCAGCTTAGTGGTAGCGGCACAAGAGACCCAGTACTTC. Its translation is CASSLVVAAQETQYF.

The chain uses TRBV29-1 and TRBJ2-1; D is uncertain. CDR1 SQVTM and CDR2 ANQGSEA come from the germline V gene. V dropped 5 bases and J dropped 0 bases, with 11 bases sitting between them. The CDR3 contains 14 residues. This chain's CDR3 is CSVIGRSSYNEQFF. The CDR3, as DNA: TGCAGCGTTATTGGTAGAAGCTCCTACAATGAGCAGTTCTTC.

The CDR3 nucleotides read TGCGCCAGCGCTGACCAGGGGTCTGGGGCCAACGTCCTGACTTTC. Amino acid sequence: CASADQGSGANVLTF. The chain links TRBV5-1 to TRBJ2-6, with D perhaps TRBD1 (6 bases). Germline V gene sequence: CDR1 SGHRS, CDR2 YFSETQ. There are 15 residues in the CDR3. Trimming took 7 bases from V and 1 from J, leaving 12 bases between them.

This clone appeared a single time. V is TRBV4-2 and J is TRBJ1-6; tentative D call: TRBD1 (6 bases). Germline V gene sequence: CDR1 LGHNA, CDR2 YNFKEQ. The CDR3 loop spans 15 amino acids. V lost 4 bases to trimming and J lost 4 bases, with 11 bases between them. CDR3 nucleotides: TGTGCCAGCAGCCCGGACAGTCCTTATAATTCACCCCTCCACTTT. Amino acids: CASSPDSPYNSPLHF.

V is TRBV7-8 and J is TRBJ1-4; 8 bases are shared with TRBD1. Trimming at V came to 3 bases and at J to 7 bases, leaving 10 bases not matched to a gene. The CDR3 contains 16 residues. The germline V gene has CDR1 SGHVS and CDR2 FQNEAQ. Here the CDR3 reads CASSLDRALRGEKLFF. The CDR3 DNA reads TGTGCCAGCAGCTTGGACAGGGCCCTTAGAGGTGAAAAACTGTTTTTT.